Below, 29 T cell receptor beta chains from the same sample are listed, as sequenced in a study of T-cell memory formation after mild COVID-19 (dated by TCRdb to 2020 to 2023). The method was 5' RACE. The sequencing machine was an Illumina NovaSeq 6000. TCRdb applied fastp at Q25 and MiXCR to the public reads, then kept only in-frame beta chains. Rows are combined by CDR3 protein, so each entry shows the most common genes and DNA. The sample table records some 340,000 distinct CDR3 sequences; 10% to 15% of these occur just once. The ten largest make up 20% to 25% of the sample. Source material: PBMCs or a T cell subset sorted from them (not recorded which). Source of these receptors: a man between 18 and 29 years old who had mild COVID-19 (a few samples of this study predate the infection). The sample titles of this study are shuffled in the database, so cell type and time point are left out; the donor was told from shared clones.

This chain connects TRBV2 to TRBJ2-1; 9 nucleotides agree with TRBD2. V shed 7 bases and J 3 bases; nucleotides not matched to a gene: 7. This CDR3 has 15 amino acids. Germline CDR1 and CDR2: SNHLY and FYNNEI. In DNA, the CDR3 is TGTGCCAGCACCTGGTTGCGGGGGGGCTACAATGAGCAGTTCTTC. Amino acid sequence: CASTWLRGGYNEQFF.

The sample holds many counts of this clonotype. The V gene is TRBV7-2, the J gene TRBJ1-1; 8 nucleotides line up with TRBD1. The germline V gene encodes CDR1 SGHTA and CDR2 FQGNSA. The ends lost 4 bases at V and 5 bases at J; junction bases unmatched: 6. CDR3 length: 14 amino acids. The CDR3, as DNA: TGTGCCAGCAGCTCCTACAGGGGGTGGACTGAAGCTTTCTTT. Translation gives CASSSYRGWTEAFF.

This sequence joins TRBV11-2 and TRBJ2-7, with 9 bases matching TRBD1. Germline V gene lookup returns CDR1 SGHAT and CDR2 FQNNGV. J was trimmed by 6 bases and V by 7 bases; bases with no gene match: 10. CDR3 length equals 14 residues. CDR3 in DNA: TGTGCCAGCAAACCGGGACAGGGTATTACCGAGCAGTACTTC. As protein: CASKPGQGITEQYF.

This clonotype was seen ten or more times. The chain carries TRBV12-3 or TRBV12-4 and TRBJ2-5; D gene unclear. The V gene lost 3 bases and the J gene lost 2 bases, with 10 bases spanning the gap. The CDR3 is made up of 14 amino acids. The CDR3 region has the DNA TGTGCCAGCAGTTTTATAGGCCGTCAAGAGACCCAGTACTTC. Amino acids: CASSFIGRQETQYF.

CDR3 DNA sequence: TGTGCCAGCAGTTACGCGGGGCTTGAGCAGTTCTTC. The encoded protein is CASSYAGLEQFF. V and J are TRBV6-6 and TRBJ2-1; possibly TRBD2 for D (6 bases). The CDR3 consists of 12 residues. Trimming left V 2 bases short and J 9 bases short, with 8 bases between. Germline loops: CDR1 MNHNY, CDR2 SVGAGI (reference sequence).

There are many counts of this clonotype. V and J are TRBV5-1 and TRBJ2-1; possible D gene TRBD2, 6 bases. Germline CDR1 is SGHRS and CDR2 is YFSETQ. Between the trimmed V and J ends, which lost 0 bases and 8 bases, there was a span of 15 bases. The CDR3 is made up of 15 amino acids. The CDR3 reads CASSLAWLARDEQFF. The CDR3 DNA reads TGCGCCAGCAGCTTGGCCTGGCTAGCGAGGGATGAGCAGTTCTTC.

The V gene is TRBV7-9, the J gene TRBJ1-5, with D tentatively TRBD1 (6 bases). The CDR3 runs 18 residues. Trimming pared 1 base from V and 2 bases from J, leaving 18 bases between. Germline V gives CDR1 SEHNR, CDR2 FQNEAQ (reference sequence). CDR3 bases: TGTGCCAGCAGCTTAGGGTCGTTGGGGGCTCGAGGCAATCAGCCCCAGCATTTT. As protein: CASSLGSLGARGNQPQHF.

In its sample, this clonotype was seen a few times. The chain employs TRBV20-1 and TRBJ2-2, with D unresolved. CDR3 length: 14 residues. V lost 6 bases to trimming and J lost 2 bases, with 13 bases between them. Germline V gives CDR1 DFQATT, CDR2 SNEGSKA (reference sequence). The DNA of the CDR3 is TGCAGTGCCCAGTCCCTGGTTAACACCGGGGAGCTGTTTTTT. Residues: CSAQSLVNTGELFF.

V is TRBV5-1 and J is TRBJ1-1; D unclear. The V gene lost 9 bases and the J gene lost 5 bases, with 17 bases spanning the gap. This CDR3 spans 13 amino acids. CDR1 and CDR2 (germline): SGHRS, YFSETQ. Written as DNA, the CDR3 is TGCGCCACAAAGGAAACCGTGGGGACTGAAGCTTTCTTT. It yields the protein CATKETVGTEAFF.

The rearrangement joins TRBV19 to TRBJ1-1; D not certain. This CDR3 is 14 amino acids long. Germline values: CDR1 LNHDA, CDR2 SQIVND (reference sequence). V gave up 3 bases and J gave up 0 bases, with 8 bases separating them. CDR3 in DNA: TGTGCCAGTAGTATGGTGCTGATGAACACTGAAGCTTTCTTT. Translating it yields CASSMVLMNTEAFF.

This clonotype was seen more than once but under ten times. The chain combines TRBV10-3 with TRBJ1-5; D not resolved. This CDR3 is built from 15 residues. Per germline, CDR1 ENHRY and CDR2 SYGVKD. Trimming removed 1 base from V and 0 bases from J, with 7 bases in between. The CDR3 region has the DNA TGTGCCATCAGTGAGTACCCAGATAGCAATCAGCCCCAGCATTTT. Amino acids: CAISEYPDSNQPQHF.

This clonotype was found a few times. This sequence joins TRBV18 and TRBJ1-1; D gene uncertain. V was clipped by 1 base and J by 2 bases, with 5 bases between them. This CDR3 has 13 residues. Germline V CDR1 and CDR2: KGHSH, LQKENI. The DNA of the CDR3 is TGTGCCAGCTCACCACAGACTAACACTGAAGCTTTCTTT. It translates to CASSPQTNTEAFF.

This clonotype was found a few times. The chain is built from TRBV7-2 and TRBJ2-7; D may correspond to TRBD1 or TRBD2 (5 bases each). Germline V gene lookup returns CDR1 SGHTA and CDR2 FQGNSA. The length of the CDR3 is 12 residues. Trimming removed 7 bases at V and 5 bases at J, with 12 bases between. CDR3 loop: CASILQGDEQYV. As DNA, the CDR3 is TGTGCCAGCATACTGCAGGGAGACGAGCAGTACGTC.

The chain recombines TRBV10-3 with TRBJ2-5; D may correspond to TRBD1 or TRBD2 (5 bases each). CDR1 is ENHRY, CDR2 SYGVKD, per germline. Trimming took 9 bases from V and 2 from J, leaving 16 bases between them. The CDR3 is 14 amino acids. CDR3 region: CAMGEKPVQETQYF. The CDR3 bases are TGTGCCATGGGGGAAAAGCCAGTTCAAGAGACCCAGTACTTC.

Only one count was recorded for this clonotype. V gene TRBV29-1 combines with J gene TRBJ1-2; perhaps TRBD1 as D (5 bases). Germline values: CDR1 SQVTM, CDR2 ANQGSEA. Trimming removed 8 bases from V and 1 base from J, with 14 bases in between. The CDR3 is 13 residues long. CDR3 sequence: CSTSEGDNYGYTF. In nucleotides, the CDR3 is TGCAGCACCTCTGAAGGGGATAACTATGGCTACACCTTC. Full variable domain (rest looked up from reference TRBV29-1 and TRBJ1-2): SAVISQKPSRDICQRGTSLTIQCQVDSQVTMMFWYRQQPGQSLTLIATANQGSEATYESGFVIDKFPISRPNLTFSTLTVSNMSPEDSSIYLCSTSEGDNYGYTFGSGTRLTVV.

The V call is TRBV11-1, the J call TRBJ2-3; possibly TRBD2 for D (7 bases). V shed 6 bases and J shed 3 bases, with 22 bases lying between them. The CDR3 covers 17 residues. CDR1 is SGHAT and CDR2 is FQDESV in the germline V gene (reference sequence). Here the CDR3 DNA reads TGTGCCAGCAGAGCTACTAGGTGGGGGGGCCGGACAGATACGCAGTATTTT. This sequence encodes CASRATRWGGRTDTQYF.

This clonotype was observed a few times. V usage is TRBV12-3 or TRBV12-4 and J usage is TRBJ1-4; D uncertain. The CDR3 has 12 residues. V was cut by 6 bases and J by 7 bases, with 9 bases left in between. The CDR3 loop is CASSSHVEKLFF. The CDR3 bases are TGTGCCAGCAGCTCTCACGTTGAAAAACTGTTTTTT.

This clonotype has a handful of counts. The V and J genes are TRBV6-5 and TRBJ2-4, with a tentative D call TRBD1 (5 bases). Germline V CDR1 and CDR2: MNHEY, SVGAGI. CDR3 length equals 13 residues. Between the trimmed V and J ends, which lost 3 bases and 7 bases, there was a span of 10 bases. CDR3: CASSYWKGNIQYF. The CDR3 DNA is TGTGCCAGCAGTTATTGGAAGGGGAACATTCAGTACTTC.

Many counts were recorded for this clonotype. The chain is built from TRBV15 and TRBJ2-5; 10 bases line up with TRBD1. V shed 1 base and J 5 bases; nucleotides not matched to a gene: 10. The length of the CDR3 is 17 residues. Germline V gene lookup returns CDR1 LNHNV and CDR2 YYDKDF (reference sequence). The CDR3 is CATSRVRGQGPLETQYF. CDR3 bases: TGTGCCACCAGCAGAGTGCGGGGACAGGGGCCATTGGAGACCCAGTACTTC.

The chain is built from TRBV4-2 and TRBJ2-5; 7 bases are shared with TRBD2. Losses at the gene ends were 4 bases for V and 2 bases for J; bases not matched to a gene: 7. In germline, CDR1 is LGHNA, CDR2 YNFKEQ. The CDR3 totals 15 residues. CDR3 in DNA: TGTGCCAGCAGCCGCACCGGGACTACACAAGAGACCCAGTACTTC. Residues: CASSRTGTTQETQYF.

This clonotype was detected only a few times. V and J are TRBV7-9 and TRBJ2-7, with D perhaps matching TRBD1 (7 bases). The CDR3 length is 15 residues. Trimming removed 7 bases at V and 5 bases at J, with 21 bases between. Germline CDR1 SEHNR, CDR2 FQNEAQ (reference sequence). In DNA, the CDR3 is TGTGCCAGCAAATCCGGAGGGGGCGTGGGGAACGAGCAGTACTTC. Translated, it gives CASKSGGGVGNEQYF.

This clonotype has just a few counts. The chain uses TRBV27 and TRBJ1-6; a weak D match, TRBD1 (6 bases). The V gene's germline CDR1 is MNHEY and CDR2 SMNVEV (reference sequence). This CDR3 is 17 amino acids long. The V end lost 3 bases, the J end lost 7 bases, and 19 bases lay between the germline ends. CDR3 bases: TGTGCCAGCAGTTTTTGGGGGGGCAGGGCGAGAAATTCACCCCTCCACTTT. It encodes CASSFWGGRARNSPLHF.

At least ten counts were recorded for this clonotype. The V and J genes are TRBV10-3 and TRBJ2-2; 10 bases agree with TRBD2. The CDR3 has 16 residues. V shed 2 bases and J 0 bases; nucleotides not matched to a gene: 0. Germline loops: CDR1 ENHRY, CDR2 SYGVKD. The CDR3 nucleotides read TGTGCCATCAGTGAGACTAGCGGGGCGAACACCGGGGAGCTGTTTTTT. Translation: CAISETSGANTGELFF.

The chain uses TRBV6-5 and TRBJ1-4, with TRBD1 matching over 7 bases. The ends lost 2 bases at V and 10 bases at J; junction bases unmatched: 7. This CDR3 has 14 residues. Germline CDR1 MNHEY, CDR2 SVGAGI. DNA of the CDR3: TGTGCCAGCAGTTACGAACCCCACAGGGGAAAACTGTTTTTT. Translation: CASSYEPHRGKLFF.

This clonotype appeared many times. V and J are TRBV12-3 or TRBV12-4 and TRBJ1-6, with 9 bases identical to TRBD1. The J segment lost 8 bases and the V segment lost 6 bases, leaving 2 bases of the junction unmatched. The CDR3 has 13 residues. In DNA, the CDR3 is TGTGCCAGCAGGACAGGGGGTTATTCACCCCTCCACTTT. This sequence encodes CASRTGGYSPLHF.

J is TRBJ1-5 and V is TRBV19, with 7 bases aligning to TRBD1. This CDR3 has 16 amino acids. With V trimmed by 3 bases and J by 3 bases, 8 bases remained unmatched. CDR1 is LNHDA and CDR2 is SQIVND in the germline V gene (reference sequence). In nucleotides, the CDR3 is TGTGCCAGTAGTATCGGGTCCACAGGGGCCAATCAGCCCCAGCATTTT. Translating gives CASSIGSTGANQPQHF.

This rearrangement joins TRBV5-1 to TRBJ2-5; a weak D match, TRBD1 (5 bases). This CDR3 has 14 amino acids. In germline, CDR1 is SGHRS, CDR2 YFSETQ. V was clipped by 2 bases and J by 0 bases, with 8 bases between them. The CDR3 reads CASSLEGDQETQYF. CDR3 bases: TGCGCCAGCAGCTTAGAAGGGGACCAAGAGACCCAGTACTTC. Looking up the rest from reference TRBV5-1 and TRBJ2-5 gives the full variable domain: KAGVTQTPRYLIKTRGQQVTLSCSPISGHRSVSWYQQTPGQGLQFLFEYFSETQRNKGNFPGRFSGRQFSNSRSEMNVSTLELGDSALYLCASSLEGDQETQYFGPGTRLLVL.

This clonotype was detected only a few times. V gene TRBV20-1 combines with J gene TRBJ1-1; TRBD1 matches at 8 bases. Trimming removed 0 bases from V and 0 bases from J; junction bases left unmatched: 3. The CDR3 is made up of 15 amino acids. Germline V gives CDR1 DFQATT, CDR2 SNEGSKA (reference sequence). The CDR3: CSARDPRGLNTEAFF. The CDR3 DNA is TGCAGTGCTAGAGACCCCAGGGGGCTGAACACTGAAGCTTTCTTT.

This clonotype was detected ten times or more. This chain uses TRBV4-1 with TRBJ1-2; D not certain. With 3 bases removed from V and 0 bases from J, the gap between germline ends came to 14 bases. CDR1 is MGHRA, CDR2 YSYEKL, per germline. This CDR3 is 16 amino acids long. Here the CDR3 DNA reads TGCGCCAGCAGCCAGCCAACCAGGAGATCTAACTATGGCTACACCTTC. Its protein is CASSQPTRRSNYGYTF.